This TCR beta chain was found in a study of shared clonotypes between healthy human individuals. The junction had 7 bases not matched to a gene; V was cut back by 4 bases and J by 5 bases. The length of the CDR3 is 16 residues. CDR1 and CDR2 from the germline V gene are SEHNR and FQNEAQ (reference sequence). Profiled with immunoSEQ multiplex PCR; TCRdb holds only in-frame clones, not every one. This table holds approximately 1.4 million clones, 95% to 99% found once. The sequence derives from a man aged 25-45 years in good health. The rearrangement joins TRBV7-9 to TRBJ2-2; TRBD2 matches at 10 bases. Material: naive CD4+ T cells sorted from blood. This sample's subset: CD45RA+ positively selected. CDR3 coding DNA: TGTGCCAGCAGCTCCCACCTAGCGGGAGAGACCGGGGAGCTGTTTTTT. Translated: CASSSHLAGETGELFF.